The 30 T cell receptor beta chains in this list originate from one sample, sequenced in a study of regulatory T cells in long-lasting Graves disease. Through Arm-PCR of CDR3 regions and iRepertoire HTBI primers, TCR beta libraries were built. Via MiXCR, TCRdb re-called the multiplex PCR reads, giving one row per CDR3 protein. This table holds roughly 500,000 distinct CDR3 sequences, roughly 13% found once. Time point: newly diagnosed GD, antithyroid drugs for less than 3 months. Researchers made the TCR library from RNA that was extracted from PBMCs. These data were also reused for a study on T cells in Graves' hyperthyroidism and ophthalmopathy.

The sequenced sample was peripheral blood mononuclear cells (PBMCs), obtained at new diagnosis, from a patient treated with antithyroid drugs. These receptors all come from a man aged 25 to 40 with Graves disease.

This clonotype was found many times. The chain couples TRBV7-8 to TRBJ2-1; 8 bases match TRBD2. CDR3 length: 16 residues. V lost 6 bases to trimming and J lost 3 bases; unmatched junction nucleotides: 10. Germline loops: CDR1 SGHVS, CDR2 FQNEAQ. The CDR3: CASSWSGSTIYNEQFF. CDR3 in DNA: TGTGCCAGCAGTTGGAGCGGGAGCACCATCTACAATGAGCAGTTCTTC.

This clonotype was seen many times. The rearrangement links TRBV13 to TRBJ2-1; possibly TRBD2 for D (5 bases). Trimming stripped 8 bases from V and 2 bases from J, with 10 bases between. The CDR3 totals 13 residues. Germline V gene data show CDR1 as PRHDT and CDR2 as FYEKMQ (reference sequence). In nucleotides, the CDR3 is TGTGCCAGCGGACGGAGGACCTACAATGAGCAGTTCTTC. It encodes CASGRRTYNEQFF. Drawing the rest from reference TRBV13 and TRBJ2-1, the complete variable domain is AAGVIQSPRHLIKEKRETATLKCYPIPRHDTVYWYQQGPGQDPQFLISFYEKMQSDKGSIPDRFSAQQFSDYHSELNMSSLELGDSALYFCASGRRTYNEQFFGPGTRLTVL.

This chain links TRBV3-1 with TRBJ2-1; TRBD2 matches 9 bases. V was pared by 4 bases and J by 5 bases, with 12 bases of the junction left unmatched. Germline CDR1 LGHDT, CDR2 YNNKEL (reference sequence). The CDR3 has 17 amino acids. CDR3 coding DNA: TGTGCCAGCAGCCCAGTGAGGACTAGCGACGGACACAATGAGCAGTTCTTC. Its translation is CASSPVRTSDGHNEQFF.

As for this clonotype: A read error may account for a junction end that differs from germline. This chain uses TRBV7-9 with TRBJ2-3; D is possibly TRBD2 (6 bases). This CDR3 contains 17 residues. Germline lookup yields CDR1 SEHNR and CDR2 FQNEAQ (reference sequence). The CDR3 is CTSSLVFGGSPTDTQYF. For the CDR3, the DNA is TGTACCAGCAGCTTAGTTTTCGGGGGATCTCCCACAGATACGCAGTATTTT.

This clonotype was counted ten times or more. The chain is built from TRBV20-1 and TRBJ2-7; D may correspond to TRBD1 or TRBD2 (5 bases each). CDR1 and CDR2 from the germline V gene are DFQATT and SNEGSKA (reference sequence). V lost 0 bases and J 0 bases, leaving 12 bases between the germline ends. The CDR3 is 15 amino acids. CDR3 region: CSARDGDRSSYEQYF. The DNA of the CDR3 is TGCAGTGCTAGAGATGGGGACCGAAGCTCCTACGAGCAGTACTTC.

This clonotype was seen many times. This rearrangement joins TRBV7-2 to TRBJ1-1; D uncertain. CDR3 length equals 14 residues. V lost 1 base, J lost 1 base, and 7 bases lay in between. CDR1 and CDR2 (germline): SGHTA, FQGNSA. The CDR3 DNA reads as TGTGCCAGCAGCTTAGATGTAGGGAACACTGAAGCTTTCTTT. Translating gives CASSLDVGNTEAFF.

This clonotype was detected a few times. The chain has TRBV18 and TRBJ2-1; TRBD1 might be the D (6 bases). The length of the CDR3 is 15 residues. CDR1 is KGHSH, CDR2 LQKENI, per germline. V was cut by 5 bases and J by 0 bases, with 11 bases left in between. This CDR3 reads CASSVRDNSYNEQFF. As DNA, the CDR3 is TGTGCCAGCTCAGTACGGGACAACTCCTACAATGAGCAGTTCTTC. Full variable domain (rest looked up from reference TRBV18 and TRBJ2-1): NAGVMQNPRHLVRRRGQEARLRCSPMKGHSHVYWYRQLPEEGLKFMVYLQKENIIDESGMPKERFSAEFPKEGPSILRIQQVVRGDSAAYFCASSVRDNSYNEQFFGPGTRLTVL.

This clonotype was picked up a small number of times. The V and J genes are TRBV20-1 and TRBJ1-5; no clear D gene. The CDR3 consists of 13 residues. The V gene's germline CDR1 is DFQATT and CDR2 SNEGSKA (reference sequence). Deletions cut 4 bases from V and 0 bases from J, with 7 bases between. CDR3 region: CSAIRYSNQPQHF. CDR3 nucleotide sequence: TGCAGTGCTATCAGGTATAGCAATCAGCCCCAGCATTTT.

This clonotype was observed at least ten times. The chain has TRBV18 and TRBJ1-4; D ambiguous. Germline V CDR1 and CDR2: KGHSH, LQKENI. The CDR3 sequence is 12 residues long. V lost 7 bases and J lost 8, with 11 bases in between. Here the CDR3 reads CASFGGGEKLFF. The CDR3 DNA sequence: TGTGCCAGCTTTGGCGGAGGCGAAAAACTGTTTTTT.

This clonotype was detected many times. The chain uses TRBV30 and TRBJ2-5; no firm D call. Germline CDR1 reads GTSNPN; CDR2 reads SVGIG (reference sequence). Trimming shortened V by 2 bases and J by 5 bases, and 12 bases separated the two germline ends. The CDR3 contains 13 residues. The chain's CDR3 is CAWSPNVRETQYF. CDR3 DNA sequence: TGTGCCTGGAGTCCCAATGTAAGGGAGACCCAGTACTTC.

At least ten counts were recorded for this clonotype. The chain couples TRBV6-1 to TRBJ2-7; 9 bases fit TRBD1. With V trimmed by 8 bases and J by 3 bases, 5 bases remained unmatched. This CDR3 spans 13 amino acids. In germline, CDR1 is MNHNS, CDR2 SASEGT. CDR3 sequence (DNA): TGTGCCAGCGACAGGGGGGAACACTACGAGCAGTACTTC. The encoded protein is CASDRGEHYEQYF.

The chain uses TRBV19 and TRBJ2-1; TRBD2 agrees at 9 bases. The CDR3 is 16 residues long. In germline, CDR1 is LNHDA, CDR2 SQIVND (reference sequence). The ends lost 6 bases at V and 6 bases at J; junction bases unmatched: 12. This CDR3 reads CASSGGAGGGVNEQFF. The CDR3 DNA reads TGTGCCAGTAGCGGGGGAGCGGGAGGAGGGGTCAATGAGCAGTTCTTC.

This clonotype was recorded at least ten times. The V gene is TRBV24-1, the J gene TRBJ1-2; the D gene is possibly TRBD1 (6 bases). The CDR3 contains 12 residues. CDR1 and CDR2 (germline): KGHDR, SFDVKD. Trimming removed 3 bases at V and 7 bases at J, with 8 bases between. The CDR3 loop reads CATSDGGFGYTF. CDR3 DNA sequence: TGTGCCACCAGTGATGGGGGCTTTGGCTACACCTTC.

This clonotype came up a few times. CDR3: CASSTPRDSGKTQYF. CDR3 DNA: TGTGCCAGTAGTACCCCTCGGGACAGTGGGAAGACCCAGTACTTC. The rearrangement uses TRBV19 and TRBJ2-5; 7 bases match TRBD1. V lost 4 bases, J lost 6 bases, and 11 bases stayed unmatched. Germline loops: CDR1 LNHDA, CDR2 SQIVND (reference sequence). The CDR3 is 15 residues long.

In its sample, this clonotype was seen a few times. The J gene is TRBJ2-1, the V gene TRBV11-2; 11 nucleotides line up with TRBD2. V shed 10 bases, J shed 5 bases, and the junction held 4 bases outside the gene matches. The CDR3 is 13 residues long. Germline assignment: CDR1 SGHAT and CDR2 FQNNGV. The CDR3 sequence: CATGLAVHNEQFF. The DNA for the CDR3 is TGTGCCACGGGACTAGCGGTCCACAATGAGCAGTTCTTC.

This rearrangement joins TRBV6-2 or TRBV6-3 to TRBJ2-1, with 9 nucleotides matching TRBD1. Germline V lookup: CDR1 MNHEY, CDR2 SVGEGT. The CDR3 extends over 19 amino acids. J gave up 2 bases and V 0 bases, and 11 bases lay outside the gene matches. DNA for the CDR3: TGTGCCAGCAGTTACTCGAAAACCCCGGGACAGGGTCCCTACAATGAGCAGTTCTTC. Translated: CASSYSKTPGQGPYNEQFF.

This clonotype appeared a few times. The chain couples TRBV27 to TRBJ2-3; TRBD1 aligns across 7 bases. CDR1 and CDR2 (germline): MNHEY, SMNVEV (reference sequence). V dropped 6 bases and J dropped 12; count of bases not matched to a gene: 21. CDR3 length: 16 amino acids. The CDR3 spells CASSHPPRDSERSQYF. In DNA form, the CDR3 reads TGTGCCAGCAGCCACCCGCCCCGGGACAGTGAACGCTCTCAGTATTTT.

This clonotype was detected ten times or more. The chain has TRBV28 and TRBJ1-1; D is undetermined. CDR3 length: 14 amino acids. Trimming took 5 bases from V and 3 from J, leaving 13 bases between them. Germline V CDR1 and CDR2: MDHEN, SYDVKM. This CDR3 is CASSPRRLHTEAFF. In DNA, the CDR3 is TGTGCCAGCAGTCCCCGGAGGCTCCACACTGAAGCTTTCTTT.

In the case of this clonotype: At one end, the junction sequence differs from germline, possibly due to a read error. This chain's CDR3 is CASSPLAGGSSNEQFF. Written as DNA, the CDR3 is TGTGCCAGCAGTCCCCTAGCGGGAGGTTCCTCCAATGAGCAGTTCTTC. The rearrangement uses TRBV28 and TRBJ2-1; 11 nucleotides match TRBD2. Germline loops: CDR1 MDHEN, CDR2 SYDVKM. CDR3 length equals 16 residues.

This clonotype was detected many times. The genes are TRBV30 and TRBJ1-1, with D perhaps TRBD1 (5 bases). V gave up 0 bases and J gave up 0 bases, with 8 bases separating them. The CDR3 totals 14 residues. The germline gives CDR1 GTSNPN, CDR2 SVGIG (reference sequence). The CDR3 DNA reads as TGTGCCTGGAGTGTACAGGCCGTGAACACTGAAGCTTTCTTT. Translating gives CAWSVQAVNTEAFF.

This clonotype was counted only a few times. The chain joins TRBV24-1 to TRBJ2-5; D remains unclear. The length of the CDR3 is 17 residues. Germline V CDR1 and CDR2: KGHDR, SFDVKD. Deletions cut 3 bases from V and 4 bases from J, with 20 bases between. The CDR3: CATSDGLGFPVRETQYF. CDR3 DNA sequence: TGTGCCACCAGTGATGGTCTAGGATTTCCCGTTCGAGAGACCCAGTACTTC.

In its sample, this clonotype was seen many times. The V and J genes are TRBV2 and TRBJ1-4; a possible D gene is TRBD1 (6 bases). CDR3 length: 14 amino acids. Germline-derived CDR1 and CDR2 are SNHLY and FYNNEI. The V end was cut by 4 bases, the J end by 4 bases, with 10 bases between. The CDR3 coding sequence is TGTGCCAGCAGTGGCGGACAGCGTAATGAAAAACTGTTTTTT. This translates into CASSGGQRNEKLFF.

The table lists this clonotype with many counts. The genes are TRBV12-3 or TRBV12-4 and TRBJ1-5; D might be TRBD1 (5 bases). Trimming took off 3 bases at V and 1 base at J, with 7 bases between the two ends. The CDR3 loop spans 14 amino acids. CDR3 in amino acids: CASSFQGSNQPQHF. CDR3 bases: TGTGCCAGCAGTTTCCAGGGAAGCAATCAGCCCCAGCATTTT.

This clonotype was observed at least ten times. V gene TRBV19 combines with J gene TRBJ2-5; no clear D gene. CDR1 and CDR2 (germline): LNHDA, SQIVND (reference sequence). The CDR3 runs to 16 residues. V lost 5 bases to trimming and J lost 2 bases, with 18 bases between them. CDR3 region: CASSPNGRIYQETQYF. The DNA for the CDR3 is TGTGCCAGTAGTCCCAACGGACGGATTTATCAAGAGACCCAGTACTTC.

This clonotype has a count of ten or more. The genes are TRBV6-1 and TRBJ2-3, with D perhaps matching TRBD2 (6 bases). From germline, CDR1 is MNHNS and CDR2 SASEGT. Trimming stripped 6 bases from V and 4 bases from J, with 11 bases between. CDR3 length: 13 residues. CDR3 in DNA: TGTGCCAGCAGCAATGGGGGGTCAGATACGCAGTATTTT. Its protein is CASSNGGSDTQYF.

Many counts were recorded for this clonotype. The chain combines TRBV20-1 with TRBJ2-1; 9 positions agree with TRBD2. The CDR3 runs 16 residues. Germline loops: CDR1 DFQATT, CDR2 SNEGSKA (reference sequence). The V segment lost 5 bases and the J segment 6 bases; nucleotides outside the gene matches: 14. The CDR3 DNA reads as TGCAGTGCTCCTCAAGGGGGGCTAGCGGGACGCAATGAGCAGTTCTTC. It specifies CSAPQGGLAGRNEQFF.

This clonotype has a handful of counts. The CDR3 protein is CASSTRSGAYGYTF. The CDR3 region has the DNA TGTGCCAGCAGCACCCGGAGTGGAGCGTATGGCTACACCTTC. V is TRBV6-2 or TRBV6-3 and J is TRBJ1-2, with unresolved D. V shed 6 bases and J shed 5 bases, with 16 bases lying between them. The V gene's germline CDR1 is MNHEY and CDR2 SVGEGT. CDR3 length: 14 amino acids.

This clonotype appeared a few times. The chain combines TRBV10-2 with TRBJ2-3; 8 bases line up with TRBD2. This CDR3 is built from 16 residues. The ends lost 1 base at V and 2 bases at J; junction bases unmatched: 5. Germline-derived CDR1 and CDR2 are WSHSY and SAAADI. The CDR3 sequence is CASSEWIAGLTDTQYF. The CDR3 DNA reads TGCGCCAGCAGTGAGTGGATAGCGGGGCTCACAGATACGCAGTATTTT.

This clonotype has at least ten counts. J is TRBJ2-7 and V is TRBV18, with D perhaps matching TRBD2 (6 bases). Germline V lookup: CDR1 KGHSH, CDR2 LQKENI. The CDR3 has 12 amino acids. Trimming removed 2 bases at V and 5 bases at J, with 7 bases between. The CDR3 here is CASSPGGNEQYF. The CDR3 coding sequence is TGTGCCAGCTCACCAGGCGGGAACGAGCAGTACTTC.

The chain has TRBV28 and TRBJ2-7; 8 nucleotides align to TRBD1. Germline V gives CDR1 MDHEN, CDR2 SYDVKM. The trim removed 3 bases at V and 4 bases at J, leaving 5 bases unmatched. This CDR3 has 14 amino acids. The CDR3 DNA is TGTGCCAGCAGTTTTGCGGACAGGGAGTACGAGCAGTACTTC. This codes for CASSFADREYEQYF. The full variable domain, rest sourced from reference TRBV28 and TRBJ2-7, is DVKVTQSSRYLVKRTGEKVFLECVQDMDHENMFWYRQDPGLGLRLIYFSYDVKMKEKGDIPEGYSVSREKKERFSLILESASTNQTSMYLCASSFADREYEQYFGPGTRLTVT.